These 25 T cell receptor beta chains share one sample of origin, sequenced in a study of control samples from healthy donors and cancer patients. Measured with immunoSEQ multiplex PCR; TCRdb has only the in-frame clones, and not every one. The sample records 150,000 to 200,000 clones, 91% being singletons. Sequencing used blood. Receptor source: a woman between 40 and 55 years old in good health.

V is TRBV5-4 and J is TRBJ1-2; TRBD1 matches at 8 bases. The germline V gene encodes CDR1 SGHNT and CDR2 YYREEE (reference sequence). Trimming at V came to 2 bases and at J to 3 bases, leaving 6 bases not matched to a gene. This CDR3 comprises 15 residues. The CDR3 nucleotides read TGTGCCAGCAGCTTTACTACAGGGGGAGACTATGGCTACACCTTC. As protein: CASSFTTGGDYGYTF.

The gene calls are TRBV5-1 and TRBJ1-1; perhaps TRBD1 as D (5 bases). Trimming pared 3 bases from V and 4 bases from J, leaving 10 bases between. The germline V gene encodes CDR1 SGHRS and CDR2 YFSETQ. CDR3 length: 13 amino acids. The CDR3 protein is CASSWGGGTEAFF. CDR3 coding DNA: TGCGCCAGCAGCTGGGGGGGAGGCACTGAAGCTTTCTTT.

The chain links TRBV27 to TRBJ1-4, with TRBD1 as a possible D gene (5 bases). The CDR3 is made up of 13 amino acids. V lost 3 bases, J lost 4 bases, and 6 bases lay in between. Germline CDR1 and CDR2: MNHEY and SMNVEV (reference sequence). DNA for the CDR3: TGTGCCAGCAGTTTGGGACTTAATGAAAAACTGTTTTTT. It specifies CASSLGLNEKLFF. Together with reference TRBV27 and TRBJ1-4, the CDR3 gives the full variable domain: EAQVTQNPRYLITVTGKKLTVTCSQNMNHEYMSWYRQDPGLGLRQIYYSMNVEVTDKGDVPEGYKVSRKEKRNFPLILESPSPNQTSLYFCASSLGLNEKLFFGSGTQLSVL.

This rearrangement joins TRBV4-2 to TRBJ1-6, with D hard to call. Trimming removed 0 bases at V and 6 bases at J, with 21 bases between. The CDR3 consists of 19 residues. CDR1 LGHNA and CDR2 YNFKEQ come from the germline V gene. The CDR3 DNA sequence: TGTGCCAGCAGCCAAGACCCTGCCGGGCATCCCCTAGGTAATTCACCCCTCCACTTT. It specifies CASSQDPAGHPLGNSPLHF.

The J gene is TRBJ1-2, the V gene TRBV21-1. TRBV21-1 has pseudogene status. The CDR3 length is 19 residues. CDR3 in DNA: TGTGCCAGCAGCAAAGGGGGCCTGGGGGGGCCCAAGGGGTACTATGGCTACACCTTC. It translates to CASSKGGLGGPKGYYGYTF.

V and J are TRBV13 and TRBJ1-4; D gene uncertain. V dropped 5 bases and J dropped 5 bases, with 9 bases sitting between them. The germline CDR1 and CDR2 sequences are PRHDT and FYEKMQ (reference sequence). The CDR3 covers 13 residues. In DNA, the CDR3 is TGTGCCAGCAGCCCGGGTCGCAATGAAAAACTGTTTTTT. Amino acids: CASSPGRNEKLFF.

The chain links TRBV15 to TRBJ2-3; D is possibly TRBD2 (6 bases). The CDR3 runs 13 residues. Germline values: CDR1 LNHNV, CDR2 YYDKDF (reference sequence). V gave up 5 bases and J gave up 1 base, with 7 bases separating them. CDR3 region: CATSGGGTDTQYF. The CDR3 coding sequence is TGTGCCACCAGCGGCGGGGGCACAGATACGCAGTATTTT.

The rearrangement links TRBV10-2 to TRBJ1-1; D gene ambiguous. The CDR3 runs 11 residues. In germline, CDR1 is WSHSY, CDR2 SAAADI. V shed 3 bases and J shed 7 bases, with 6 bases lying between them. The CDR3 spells CASSDRREAFF. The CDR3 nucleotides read TGCGCCAGCAGTGACAGACGTGAAGCTTTCTTT.

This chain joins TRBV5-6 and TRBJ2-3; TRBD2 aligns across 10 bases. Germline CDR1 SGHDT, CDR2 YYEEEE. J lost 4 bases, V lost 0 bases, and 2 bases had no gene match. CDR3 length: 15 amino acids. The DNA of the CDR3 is TGTGCCAGCAGCTTGGATAGCGGGGGGTCAGATACGCAGTATTTT. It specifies CASSLDSGGSDTQYF.

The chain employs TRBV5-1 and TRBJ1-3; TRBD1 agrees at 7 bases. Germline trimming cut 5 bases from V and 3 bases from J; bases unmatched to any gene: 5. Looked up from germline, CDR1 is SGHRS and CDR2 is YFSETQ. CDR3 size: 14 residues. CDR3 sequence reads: CASREGAGGNTIYF. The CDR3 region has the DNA TGCGCCAGCAGAGAGGGGGCAGGTGGAAACACCATATATTTT. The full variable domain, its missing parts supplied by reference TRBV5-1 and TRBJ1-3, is KAGVTQTPRYLIKTRGQQVTLSCSPISGHRSVSWYQQTPGQGLQFLFEYFSETQRNKGNFPGRFSGRQFSNSRSEMNVSTLELGDSALYLCASREGAGGNTIYFGEGSWLTVV.

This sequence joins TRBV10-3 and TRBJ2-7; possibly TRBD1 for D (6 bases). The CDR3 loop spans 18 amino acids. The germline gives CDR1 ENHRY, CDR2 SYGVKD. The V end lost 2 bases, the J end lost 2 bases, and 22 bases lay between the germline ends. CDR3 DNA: TGTGCCATCAGTGAGCCCCCTACCTTAGGGGGACAAACCTACGAGCAGTACTTC. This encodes CAISEPPTLGGQTYEQYF.

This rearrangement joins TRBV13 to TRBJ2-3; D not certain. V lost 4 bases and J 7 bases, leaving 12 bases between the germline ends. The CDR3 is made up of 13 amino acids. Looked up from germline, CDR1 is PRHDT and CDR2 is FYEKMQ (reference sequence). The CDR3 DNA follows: TGTGCCAGCAGCTCCGGAAATGCGCATACGCAGTATTTT. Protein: CASSSGNAHTQYF.

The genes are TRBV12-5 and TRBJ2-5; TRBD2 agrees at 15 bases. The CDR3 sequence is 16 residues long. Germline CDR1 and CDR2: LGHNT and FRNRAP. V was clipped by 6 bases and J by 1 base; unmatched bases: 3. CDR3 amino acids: CASGRTSGGAQETQYF. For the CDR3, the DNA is TGTGCTAGTGGCCGGACTAGCGGGGGGGCCCAAGAGACCCAGTACTTC.

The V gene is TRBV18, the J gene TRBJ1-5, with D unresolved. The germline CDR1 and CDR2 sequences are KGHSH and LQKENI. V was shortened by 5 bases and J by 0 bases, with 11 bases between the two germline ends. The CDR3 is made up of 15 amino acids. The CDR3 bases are TGTGCCAGCTCAACGACGGGGAATAGCAATCAGCCCCAGCATTTT. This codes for CASSTTGNSNQPQHF. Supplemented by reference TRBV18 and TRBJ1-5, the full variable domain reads NAGVMQNPRHLVRRRGQEARLRCSPMKGHSHVYWYRQLPEEGLKFMVYLQKENIIDESGMPKERFSAEFPKEGPSILRIQQVVRGDSAAYFCASSTTGNSNQPQHFGDGTRLSIL.

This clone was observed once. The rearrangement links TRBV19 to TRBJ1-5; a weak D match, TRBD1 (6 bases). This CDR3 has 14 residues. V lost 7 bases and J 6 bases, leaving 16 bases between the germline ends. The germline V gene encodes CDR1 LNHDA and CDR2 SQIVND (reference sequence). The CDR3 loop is CASTGGSGGQPQHF. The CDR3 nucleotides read TGTGCCAGTACGGGGGGCAGTGGTGGTCAGCCCCAGCATTTT.

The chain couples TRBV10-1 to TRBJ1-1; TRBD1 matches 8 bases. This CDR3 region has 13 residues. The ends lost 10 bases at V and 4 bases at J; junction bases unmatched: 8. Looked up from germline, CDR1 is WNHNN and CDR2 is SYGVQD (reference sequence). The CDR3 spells CATRTGWSTEAFF. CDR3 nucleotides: TGCGCCACCCGGACAGGGTGGAGCACTGAAGCTTTCTTT.

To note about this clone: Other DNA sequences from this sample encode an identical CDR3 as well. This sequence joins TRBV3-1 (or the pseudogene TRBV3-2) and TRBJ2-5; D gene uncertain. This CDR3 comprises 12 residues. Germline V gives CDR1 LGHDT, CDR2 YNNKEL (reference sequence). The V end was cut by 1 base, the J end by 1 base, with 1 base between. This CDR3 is CASSQVQETQYF. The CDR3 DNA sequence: TGTGCCAGCAGCCAAGTCCAAGAGACCCAGTACTTC.

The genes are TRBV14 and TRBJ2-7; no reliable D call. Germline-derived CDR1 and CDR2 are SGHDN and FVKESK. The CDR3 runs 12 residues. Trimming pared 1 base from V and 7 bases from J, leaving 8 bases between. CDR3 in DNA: TGTGCCAGCAGCCAAGTGGCCCGAGAGCAGTACTTC. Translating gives CASSQVAREQYF.

The CDR3 is CASILGPLNTEAFF. CDR3 DNA: TGTGCCAGCATCCTGGGGCCACTGAACACTGAAGCTTTCTTT. This chain links TRBV7-6 with TRBJ1-1; D perhaps matches TRBD1 (5 bases). The CDR3 sequence is 14 residues long. V was pared by 7 bases and J by 0 bases, with 12 bases between. Per the germline V gene, CDR1 is SGHVS and CDR2 is FNYEAQ.

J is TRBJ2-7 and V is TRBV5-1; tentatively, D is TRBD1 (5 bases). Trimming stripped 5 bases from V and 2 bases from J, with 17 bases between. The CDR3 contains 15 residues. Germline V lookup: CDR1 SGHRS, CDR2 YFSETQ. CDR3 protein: CASSEGVNSPYEQYF. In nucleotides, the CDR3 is TGCGCCAGCAGTGAAGGGGTAAATTCCCCCTACGAGCAGTACTTC.

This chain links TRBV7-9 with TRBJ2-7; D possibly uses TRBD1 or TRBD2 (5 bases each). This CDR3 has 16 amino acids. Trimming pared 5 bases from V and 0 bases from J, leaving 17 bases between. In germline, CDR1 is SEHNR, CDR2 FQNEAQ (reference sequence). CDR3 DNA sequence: TGTGCCAGCAGCGCTCAGACGGGGACCCGCTCCTACGAGCAGTACTTC. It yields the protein CASSAQTGTRSYEQYF.

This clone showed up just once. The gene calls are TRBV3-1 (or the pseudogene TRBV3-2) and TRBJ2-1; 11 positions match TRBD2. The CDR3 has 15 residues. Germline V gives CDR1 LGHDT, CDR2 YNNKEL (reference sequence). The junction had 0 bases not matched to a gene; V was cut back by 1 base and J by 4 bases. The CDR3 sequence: CASSQASGGYNEQFF. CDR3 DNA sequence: TGTGCCAGCAGCCAAGCTAGCGGGGGGTACAATGAGCAGTTCTTC.

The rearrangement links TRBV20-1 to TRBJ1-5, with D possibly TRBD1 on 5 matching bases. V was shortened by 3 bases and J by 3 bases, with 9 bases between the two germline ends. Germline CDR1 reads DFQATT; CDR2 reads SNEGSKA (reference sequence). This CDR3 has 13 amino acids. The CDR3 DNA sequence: TGCAGTGCTAGTTTACAGGTCAATCAGCCCCAGCATTTT. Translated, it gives CSASLQVNQPQHF.

This CDR3 reads CATRGQGNTGELFF. CDR3 in DNA: TGTGCCACCAGGGGACAGGGGAACACCGGGGAGCTGTTTTTT. The chain joins TRBV24-1 to TRBJ2-2; TRBD1 aligns across 9 bases. The V gene end was trimmed by 7 bases and the J gene end by 1 base; junction bases not matched to a gene: 0. This CDR3 is 14 amino acids long. The germline CDR1 and CDR2 sequences are KGHDR and SFDVKD.

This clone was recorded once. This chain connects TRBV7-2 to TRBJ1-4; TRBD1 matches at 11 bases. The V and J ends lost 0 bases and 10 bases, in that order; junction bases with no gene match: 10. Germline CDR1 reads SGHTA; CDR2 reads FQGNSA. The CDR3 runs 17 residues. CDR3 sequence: CASSLAPRTGGSGKLFF. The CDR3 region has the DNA TGTGCCAGCAGCTTAGCCCCGAGGACAGGGGGCTCGGGAAAACTGTTTTTT.